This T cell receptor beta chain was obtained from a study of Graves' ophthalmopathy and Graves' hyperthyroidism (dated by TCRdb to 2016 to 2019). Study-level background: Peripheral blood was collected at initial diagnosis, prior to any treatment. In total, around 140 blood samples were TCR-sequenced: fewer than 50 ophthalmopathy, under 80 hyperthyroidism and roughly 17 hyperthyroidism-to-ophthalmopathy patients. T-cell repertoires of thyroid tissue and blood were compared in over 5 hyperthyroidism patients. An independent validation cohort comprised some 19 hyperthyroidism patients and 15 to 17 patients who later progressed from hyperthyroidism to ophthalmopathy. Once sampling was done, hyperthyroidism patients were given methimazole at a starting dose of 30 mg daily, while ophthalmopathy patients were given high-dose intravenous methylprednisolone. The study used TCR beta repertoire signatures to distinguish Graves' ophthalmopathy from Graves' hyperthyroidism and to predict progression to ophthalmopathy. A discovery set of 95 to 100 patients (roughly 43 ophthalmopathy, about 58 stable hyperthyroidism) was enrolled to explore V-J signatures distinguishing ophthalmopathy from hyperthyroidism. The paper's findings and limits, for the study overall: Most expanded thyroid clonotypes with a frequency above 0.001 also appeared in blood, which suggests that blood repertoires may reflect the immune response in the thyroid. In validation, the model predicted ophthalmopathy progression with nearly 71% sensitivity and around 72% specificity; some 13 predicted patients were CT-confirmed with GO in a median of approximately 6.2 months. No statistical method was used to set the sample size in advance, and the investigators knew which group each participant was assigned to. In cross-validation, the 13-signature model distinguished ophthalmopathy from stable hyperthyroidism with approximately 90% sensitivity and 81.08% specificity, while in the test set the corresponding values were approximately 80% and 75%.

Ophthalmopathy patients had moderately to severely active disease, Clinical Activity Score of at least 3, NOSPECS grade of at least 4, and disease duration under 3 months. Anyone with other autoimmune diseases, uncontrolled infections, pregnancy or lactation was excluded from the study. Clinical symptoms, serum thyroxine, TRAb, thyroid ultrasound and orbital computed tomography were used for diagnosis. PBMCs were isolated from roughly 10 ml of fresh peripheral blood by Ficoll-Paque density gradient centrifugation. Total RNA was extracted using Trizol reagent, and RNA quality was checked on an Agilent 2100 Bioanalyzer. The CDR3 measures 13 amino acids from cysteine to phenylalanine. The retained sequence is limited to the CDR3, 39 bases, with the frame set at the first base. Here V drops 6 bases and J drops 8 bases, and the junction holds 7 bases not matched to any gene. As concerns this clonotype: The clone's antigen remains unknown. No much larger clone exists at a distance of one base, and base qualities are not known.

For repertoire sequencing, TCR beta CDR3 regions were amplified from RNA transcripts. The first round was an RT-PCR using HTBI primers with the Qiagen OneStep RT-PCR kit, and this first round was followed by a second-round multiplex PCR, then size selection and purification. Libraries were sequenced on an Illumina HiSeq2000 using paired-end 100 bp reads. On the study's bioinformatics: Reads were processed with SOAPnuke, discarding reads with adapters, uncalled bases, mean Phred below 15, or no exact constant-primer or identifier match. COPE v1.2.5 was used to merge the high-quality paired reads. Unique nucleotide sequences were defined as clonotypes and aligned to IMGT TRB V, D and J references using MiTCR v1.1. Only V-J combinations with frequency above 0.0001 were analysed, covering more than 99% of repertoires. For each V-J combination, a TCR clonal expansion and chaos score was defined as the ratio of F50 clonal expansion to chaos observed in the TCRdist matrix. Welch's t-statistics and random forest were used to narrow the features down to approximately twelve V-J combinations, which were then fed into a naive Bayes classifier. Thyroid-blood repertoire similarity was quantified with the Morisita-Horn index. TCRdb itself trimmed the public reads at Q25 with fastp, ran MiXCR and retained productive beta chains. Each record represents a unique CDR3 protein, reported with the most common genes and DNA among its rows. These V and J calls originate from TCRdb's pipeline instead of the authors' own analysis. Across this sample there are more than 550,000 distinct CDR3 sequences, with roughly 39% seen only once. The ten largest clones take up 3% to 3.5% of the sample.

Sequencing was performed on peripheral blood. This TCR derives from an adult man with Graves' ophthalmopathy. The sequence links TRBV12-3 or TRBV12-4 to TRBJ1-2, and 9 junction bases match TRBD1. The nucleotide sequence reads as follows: TGTGCCAGCAGAGAAACAGGGGGCTGGGGCTACACCTTC. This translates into CASRETGGWGYTF.